Detailed here is one TCR beta chain. This specimen comes from a study of OX40 agonist ivuxolimab in advanced cancers. Study at large: In this cohort, patients received ivuxolimab, an agonistic anti-OX40 (CD134) antibody.

Trimming took 3 bases from V and 4 from J, leaving 9 bases between them. The germline V gene has CDR1 ENHRY and CDR2 SYGVKD. The CDR3 sequence is 13 residues long. The table came from immunoSEQ multiplex PCR; TCRdb's copy has only in-frame clones and leaves some out. This table has tens of thousands of clones, approximately 90% appearing once. The source was CD4+ or CD8+ T cells sorted from blood, collected in a trial of the OX40 agonist ivuxolimab. The TCR sequence derives from an adult with an advanced solid tumor such as melanoma, head and neck, liver or kidney cancer. This chain connects TRBV10-3 to TRBJ1-2; D unclear. The CDR3: CAISDSGVYGYTF. The CDR3 DNA follows: TGTGCCATCAGTGACTCCGGAGTCTATGGCTACACCTTC.